A selection of T cell receptor beta chains follows, all from one sample in a study of shared clonotypes between healthy human individuals. TCRdb's table, derived via immunoSEQ multiplex PCR, lists solely in-frame clones and lacks some. The sample has roughly 2.5 million clones; more than 90% are singletons. What was sequenced was naive CD4+ T cells sorted from blood. Source of these receptors: a man aged 18 to 29 in good health. Both conserved end residues are part of each CDR3. A D gene is named only where the DNA matches it firmly. Where a row states a size, it is once, few, many or the class of an expanded clone; other rows omit it.

clone_size,d_call,j_call,cdr3_length,v_call,cdr3_aa,cdr3_nt
-,TRBD1,TRBJ2-7,15,TRBV6-6,CASSYEGTGFDEQYF,TGTGCCAGCAGTTATGAGGGGACAGGGTTCGACGAGCAGTACTTC
-,TRBD2,TRBJ2-3,15,TRBV28,CASSLRDYRTDTQYF,TGTGCCAGCAGTCTGAGGGACTATCGCACAGATACGCAGTATTTT
-,TRBD1,TRBJ2-5,15,TRBV7-9,CASSLTGGGEETQYF,TGTGCCAGCAGCTTGACAGGGGGCGGAGAGGAGACCCAGTACTTC
-,TRBD1,TRBJ1-2,14,TRBV19,CASSPRTGSYGYTF,TGTGCCAGTAGTCCCCGGACAGGAAGCTATGGCTACACCTTC
-,-,TRBJ2-7,15,TRBV7-2,CASSLVGVGLYEQYF,TGTGCCAGCAGCTTAGTAGGTGTGGGGTTATACGAGCAGTACTTC
few,TRBD1,TRBJ1-5,16,TRBV10-3,CAISEDGTGGREPQHF,TGTGCCATCAGTGAGGATGGGACAGGGGGTAGGGAGCCCCAGCATTTT
few,TRBD1,TRBJ1-5,16,TRBV19,CASRRGTGVSNQPQHF,TGTGCCAGTAGGCGAGGGACAGGGGTTAGCAATCAGCCCCAGCATTTT
-,-,TRBJ2-5,15,TRBV7-2,CASSLASSHQETQYF,TGTGCCAGCAGCTTAGCGTCTAGCCACCAAGAGACCCAGTACTTC
-,-,TRBJ1-2,16,TRBV18,CASSARFGTDNYGYTF,TGTGCCAGCTCGGCGCGATTCGGGACGGATAACTATGGCTACACCTTC
once,-,TRBJ2-1,15,TRBV5-4,CASSLDAAGYNEQFF,TGTGCCAGCAGCTTGGACGCGGCTGGTTACAATGAGCAGTTCTTC
-,-,TRBJ1-1,14,TRBV14,CASSQQGAGTEAFF,TGTGCCAGCAGCCAACAGGGAGCGGGGACTGAAGCTTTCTTT
-,-,TRBJ1-1,16,TRBV11-2,CASSPFGGKMNTEAFF,TGTGCCAGCAGCCCCTTTGGAGGGAAGATGAACACTGAAGCTTTCTTT
-,TRBD1,TRBJ2-2,15,TRBV9,CASSTTGTGVGELFF,TGTGCCAGCAGCACCACTGGGACAGGAGTCGGGGAGCTGTTTTTT
few,-,TRBJ1-1,12,TRBV11-2,CASSLGTRGAFF,TGTGCCAGCAGCTTAGGAACCCGGGGAGCTTTCTTT
-,TRBD2,TRBJ2-7,17,TRBV4-1,CASSQDRLAGALYEQYF,TGCGCCAGCAGCCAAGATAGGCTAGCGGGGGCGCTCTACGAGCAGTACTTC
-,-,TRBJ2-7,13,TRBV10-3,CAITNGGPYEQYF,TGTGCCATCACCAACGGGGGACCCTACGAGCAGTACTTC
-,-,TRBJ1-3,15,TRBV7-8,CASSPGTSPGNTIYF,TGTGCCAGCAGCCCCGGGACGTCCCCCGGAAACACCATATATTTT
-,TRBD2,TRBJ2-7,15,TRBV11-2,CASSFTSGSGYEQYF,TGTGCCAGCAGCTTCACTAGCGGGAGCGGGTACGAGCAGTACTTC
-,TRBD1,TRBJ2-5,14,TRBV5-4,CASSEGQGTETQYF,TGTGCCAGCAGCGAGGGACAGGGGACGGAGACCCAGTACTTC
-,-,TRBJ2-5,14,TRBV5-1,CASSLRGNQETQYF,TGCGCCAGCAGCTTACGGGGGAACCAAGAGACCCAGTACTTC
-,TRBD1,TRBJ1-1,14,TRBV11-3,CASSSSGGGSEAFF,TGTGCCAGCAGCTCCTCAGGGGGCGGGAGTGAAGCTTTCTTT
once,TRBD1,TRBJ1-2,14,TRBV9,CASSVMTGNYGYTF,TGTGCCAGCAGCGTCATGACAGGGAACTATGGCTACACCTTC
once,-,TRBJ2-1,15,TRBV10-1,CASSPGVMTYNEQFF,TGCGCCAGCAGCCCAGGGGTTATGACCTACAATGAGCAGTTCTTC
-,-,TRBJ1-4,14,TRBV5-4,CASSNFGRDEKLFF,TGTGCCAGCAGCAACTTCGGACGGGATGAAAAACTGTTTTTT
once,TRBD1,TRBJ1-4,18,TRBV28,CASRPRTGTMIANEKLFF,TGTGCCAGCAGACCTAGGACAGGCACTATGATAGCCAATGAAAAACTGTTTTTT
-,-,TRBJ2-7,16,TRBV19,CASSSGSRGRGWEQYF,TGTGCCAGTAGTTCCGGGTCCCGGGGGCGCGGTTGGGAGCAGTACTTC
few,-,TRBJ1-1,14,TRBV28,CASSLSLWNTEAFF,TGTGCCAGCAGTTTATCGCTGTGGAACACTGAAGCTTTCTTT
-,TRBD1,TRBJ2-4,12,TRBV7-9,CASSAGLGTAYF,TGTGCCAGCAGCGCTGGACTCGGGACAGCCTATTTC
few,-,TRBJ1-1,13,TRBV11-2,CASNNLWSTEAFF,TGTGCCAGCAACAACCTTTGGAGCACTGAAGCTTTCTTT
-,TRBD1,TRBJ2-7,15,TRBV9,CASSAQQGGGYEQYF,TGTGCCAGCAGCGCCCAACAGGGGGGAGGCTACGAGCAGTACTTC
once,-,TRBJ2-7,14,TRBV6-1,CASSRLESSYEQYF,TGTGCCAGCAGCCGACTAGAGAGCTCCTACGAGCAGTACTTC
few,TRBD1,TRBJ2-7,14,TRBV5-1,CASSDPGQAYEQYF,TGCGCCAGCAGCGATCCGGGACAGGCCTACGAGCAGTACTTC
-,-,TRBJ1-3,12,TRBV11-3,CASSRGGNTIYF,TGTGCCAGCAGCCGGGGAGGAAACACCATATATTTT
-,TRBD1,TRBJ2-7,17,TRBV10-3,CAISDLRGEGASYEQYF,TGTGCCATCAGTGACCTCCGGGGTGAGGGGGCGTCTTACGAGCAGTACTTC
-,TRBD2,TRBJ2-2,14,TRBV5-1,CASRTSGSTGELFF,TGCGCCAGCCGGACTAGCGGGAGCACCGGGGAGCTGTTTTTT
-,-,TRBJ2-7,16,TRBV7-2,CASINSMGGGAYEQYF,TGTGCCAGCATCAATAGTATGGGCGGAGGAGCCTACGAGCAGTACTTC
-,-,TRBJ2-5,14,TRBV5-6,CASSLGQWGGIQYF,TGTGCCAGCAGCTTGGGACAGTGGGGCGGAATCCAGTACTTC
-,TRBD1,TRBJ2-7,16,TRBV18,CASSPPGTGRSYEQYF,TGTGCCAGCTCACCTCCCGGGACAGGGAGATCCTACGAGCAGTACTTC
-,-,TRBJ1-5,14,TRBV7-9,CASSLELGIGPQHF,TGTGCCAGCAGCTTAGAGCTGGGGATTGGGCCCCAGCATTTT
-,-,TRBJ2-7,14,TRBV7-9,CASSLSIGGYEQYF,TGTGCCAGCAGCTTATCGATAGGGGGCTACGAGCAGTACTTC
few,-,TRBJ1-1,13,TRBV5-4,CASFDWGATEAFF,TGTGCCAGCTTCGATTGGGGGGCCACTGAAGCTTTCTTT
-,-,TRBJ2-5,13,TRBV5-4,CASSLKGSETQYF,TGTGCCAGCAGCTTGAAAGGGAGCGAGACCCAGTACTTC
-,TRBD2,TRBJ2-7,14,TRBV6-1,CASSVLAGVNEQYF,TGTGCCAGCAGTGTTCTAGCGGGAGTAAACGAGCAGTACTTC
-,-,TRBJ2-3,16,TRBV7-9,CASSLSEGPSTDTQYF,TGTGCCAGCAGCTTATCGGAGGGGCCAAGCACAGATACGCAGTATTTT
-,-,TRBJ2-2,15,TRBV6-1,CASKASGVNTGELFF,TGTGCCAGCAAGGCTTCAGGCGTGAACACCGGGGAGCTGTTTTTT
-,-,TRBJ2-2,11,TRBV6-1,CASSVSGELFF,TGTGCCAGCAGTGTAAGCGGGGAGCTGTTTTTT
-,TRBD1,TRBJ1-4,15,TRBV7-9,CASSPHRGVDEKLFF,TGTGCCAGCAGCCCGCACAGGGGAGTGGATGAAAAACTGTTTTTT
-,TRBD2,TRBJ2-5,13,TRBV10-1,CASSTGGQETQYF,TGCGCCAGCAGTACGGGGGGACAAGAGACCCAGTACTTC
-,-,TRBJ1-6,16,TRBV7-9,CASSQIRGSDNSPLHF,TGTGCCAGCAGTCAAATCCGTGGAAGTGATAATTCACCCCTCCACTTT
-,-,TRBJ1-2,13,TRBV15,CATSRDPGDGYTF,TGTGCCACCAGCAGAGACCCAGGTGACGGCTACACCTTC
few,TRBD1,TRBJ1-1,12,TRBV30,CAGTLQGSKAFF,TGTGCCGGCACTCTACAGGGGTCTAAGGCTTTCTTT